This is a list of T cell receptor beta chains from one sample in a study of cytomegalovirus exposure and HLA in healthy donors. Sequenced by immunoSEQ multiplex PCR; TCRdb stores in-frame clones only, minus some. The repertoire has roughly 140,000 clones, about 72% of them found once; the top ten carry roughly 2.1%. Sequenced sample: PBMCs. These receptors were taken from a man aged 40-55 years in good health and CMV-seronegative. Each CDR3 is given with its conserved first and last residue. D genes are given only for firm matches. Size tells how often a clone was seen (once, few, many) or the class of an expanded clone, and some rows leave it out.

-,TRBV10-3,-,TRBJ1-1,TGTGCCATCACCGCAGGGTTAGACACTGAAGCTTTCTTT,CAITAGLDTEAFF
TRBD1,TRBV7-9,-,TRBJ2-2,TGTGCCAGAGGGAACAGGGGGCCCGGGGAGCTGTTTTTT,CARGNRGPGELFF
-,TRBV6-5,-,TRBJ2-1,TGTGCCAGCAGTCCCTCTAGGGGAGGTGGCAATGAGCAGTTCTTC,CASSPSRGGGNEQFF
-,TRBV5-1,few,TRBJ1-4,TGCGCCAGCAGCAGGGGATCTAATGAAAAACTGTTTTTT,CASSRGSNEKLFF
TRBD1,TRBV7-9,-,TRBJ2-1,TGTGCCAGCAGCTTAGGACAGGGAGTCGGAAATGAGCAGTTCTTC,CASSLGQGVGNEQFF
-,TRBV7-9,-,TRBJ1-4,TGTGCCAGCAGCTCCTTGACAGACCCCAATGAAAAACTGTTTTTT,CASSSLTDPNEKLFF
-,TRBV5-1,-,TRBJ2-3,TGCGCCAGCAGCTTGTGGCAGGACACAGATACGCAGTATTTT,CASSLWQDTDTQYF
TRBD1,TRBV19,-,TRBJ1-2,TGTGCCAGTACCATGGGGACAGAAACTTATGGCTACACCTTC,CASTMGTETYGYTF
-,TRBV5-1,-,TRBJ2-6,TGCGCCAGCAGCTCGGAAGGGGCTTCTGGGGCCAACGTCCTGACTTTC,CASSSEGASGANVLTF
-,TRBV25-1,-,TRBJ1-1,TGTGCCAGCAGTGAAAATGAGTACGCTTTCTTT,CASSENEYAFF
TRBD2,TRBV9,-,TRBJ2-3,TGTGCCAGCAGCGTCCACGGGGGGTCAATGGATACGCAGTATTTT,CASSVHGGSMDTQYF
TRBD1,TRBV18,-,TRBJ1-2,TGTGCCAGCTCACCACGCACGGGACAGGGGAACTATGGCTACACCTTC,CASSPRTGQGNYGYTF
-,TRBV25-1,-,TRBJ1-1,TGTGCCAGCAGTGAAAGTGAGTTGAACACTGAAGCTTTCTTT,CASSESELNTEAFF
TRBD1,TRBV4-3,-,TRBJ2-6,TGCGCCAGCAGCCAAGATTCCCCCAGGGGGCCCCAAGGTGGGGCCAACGTCCTGACTTTC,CASSQDSPRGPQGGANVLTF
-,TRBV6-5,-,TRBJ2-7,TGTGCCAGCAGTTACAGAGGACAGATCTACGAGCAGTACTTC,CASSYRGQIYEQYF
-,TRBV10-2,-,TRBJ2-7,TGCGCCAGCAGACCCGACTACAGCTCCTACGAGCAGTACTTC,CASRPDYSSYEQYF
TRBD1,TRBV7-7,-,TRBJ2-5,TGTGCCAGCAGCACCGGGACAGGGGTAGAGACCCAGTACTTC,CASSTGTGVETQYF
-,TRBV19,-,TRBJ2-5,TGTGCCAGTAGTGTGGCACCGGAGGAGACCCAGTACTTC,CASSVAPEETQYF
-,TRBV5-4,once,TRBJ2-7,TGTGCCAGCAGCTTGGCACTAGGGCCAGGATACGAGCAGTACTTC,CASSLALGPGYEQYF
-,TRBV7-8,few,TRBJ1-2,TGTGCCAGCAGCTTAGGACACGCTAACTATGGCTACACCTTC,CASSLGHANYGYTF
-,TRBV7-8,-,TRBJ2-3,TGTGCCAGCAGCTTTACAGGTTCCGCAGATACGCAGTATTTT,CASSFTGSADTQYF
TRBD2,TRBV18,-,TRBJ2-1,TGTGCCAGCTCACTCCAAGCGGGGGGGTACAATGAGCAGTTCTTC,CASSLQAGGYNEQFF
-,TRBV5-1,-,TRBJ2-7,TGCGCCAGCAGCGCACAGGAGGGCTCCTACGAGCAGTACTTC,CASSAQEGSYEQYF
-,TRBV5-4,-,TRBJ1-2,TGTGCCAGCAGCCGCTGGGGGGATGGCTACACCTTC,CASSRWGDGYTF
-,TRBV6-6,few,TRBJ1-1,TGTGCCAGCACGACGGAGACTGAAGCTTTCTTT,CASTTETEAFF
-,TRBV9,-,TRBJ2-5,TGTGCCAGCAGCGTAGCTACGGGGGTCCAAGAGACCCAGTACTTC,CASSVATGVQETQYF
-,TRBV9,-,TRBJ2-7,TGTGCCAGCTCTAGGGGGTACTTC,CASSRGYF